These T cell receptor beta chains were read from a single sample in a study of blood T cell repertoires in COVID-19. Some clones are missing from TCRdb's copy, which holds only in-frame ones; the method was immunoSEQ multiplex PCR. The sample has about 210,000 clones, about nine tenths seen once. The sample comprised peripheral blood. The receptors come from a woman aged 40 to 50 with acute or convalescent COVID-19. Both conserved end residues are part of each CDR3. The D gene is left open where the match is weak. Only part of the rows carry a size: once, few, many, or a class if the clone is expanded.

D	J	V	size	DNA	CDR3
TRBD1	TRBJ1-4	TRBV15	NA	TGTGCCACCAGCAGAGATTTAGGGGGCCTGGAAAAACTGTTTTTT	CATSRDLGGLEKLFF
TRBD2	TRBJ2-3	TRBV18	once	TGTGCCAGCTCCCTAGCGGGGACCTTAGATACGCAGTATTTT	CASSLAGTLDTQYF
NA	TRBJ1-2	TRBV6-5	NA	TGTGCCAGCAGTTACGAAAGGGGCCTTGACTATGGCTACACCTTC	CASSYERGLDYGYTF
NA	TRBJ2-5	TRBV23-1	NA	TGCGCCAGCAGTCAATCGGAGGAGACCCAGTACTTC	CASSQSEETQYF
TRBD1	TRBJ1-6	TRBV5-4	few	TGTGCCAGCAGCACTGACAGGGACAATTCACCCCTCCACTTT	CASSTDRDNSPLHF
NA	TRBJ2-1	TRBV27	NA	TGTGCCAGCAGTCCGCAAACCGGCAATGAGCAGTTCTTC	CASSPQTGNEQFF
TRBD1	TRBJ1-2	TRBV5-1	NA	TGCGCCAGCAGCTTGGCCTCGGGACAGGGTTTTCGCTATGGCTACACCTTC	CASSLASGQGFRYGYTF
TRBD1	TRBJ1-5	TRBV9	few	TGTGCCAGCAGCGTAGGAGGGGGCGGGAGCAATCAGCCCCAGCATTTT	CASSVGGGGSNQPQHF
NA	TRBJ2-3	TRBV2	NA	TGTGCCAGCAGTGAAAGGGGGTTCGCGCAGTATTTT	CASSERGFAQYF
NA	TRBJ1-2	TRBV5-4	NA	TGTGCCAGCAGCTTGTCGAACTATGGCTACACCTTC	CASSLSNYGYTF
NA	TRBJ1-6	TRBV2	NA	TGTGCCAGGGGGGCAGGGGATTCACCCCTCCACTTT	CARGAGDSPLHF
NA	TRBJ1-5	TRBV15	once	TGTGCCACCAGCAGAGATATTTGGAGGGGCGGGGATCAGCCCCAGCATTTT	CATSRDIWRGGDQPQHF
TRBD1	TRBJ1-5	TRBV10-3	NA	TGTGCCATCAGTGACAAGGGACAGGGGAATCAGCCCCAGCATTTT	CAISDKGQGNQPQHF
TRBD1	TRBJ2-3	TRBV19	NA	TGTGCCAGTAGTCCGGCGGGACAGGGGGCAAACGTCCCCGAATTTTCTAGCACAGATACGCAGTATTTT	CASSPAGQGANVPEFSSTDTQYF
TRBD1	TRBJ1-2	TRBV9	NA	TGTGCCAGCAGCGTAGGTGGACAGGGAGGCGGCTATGGCTACACCTTC	CASSVGGQGGGYGYTF
NA	TRBJ2-3	TRBV4-1	NA	TGCGCCAGCAGCCCCGGCCGATGGGCCCGCACCACAACTAGCACAGATACGCAGTATTTT	CASSPGRWARTTTSTDTQYF
TRBD1	TRBJ2-5	TRBV5-4	NA	TGTGCCAGCAGCCGCACAGGGGAGCGAGAGACCCAGTACTTC	CASSRTGERETQYF
NA	TRBJ1-3	TRBV7-2	few	TGTGCCAGCAGCTTTTCGACTAGCTCTGGAAACACCATATATTTT	CASSFSTSSGNTIYF
TRBD1	TRBJ2-2	TRBV5-6	NA	TGTGCCAGCAGCTTGGCGGGGACAGGTGACGGGGAGCTGTTTTTT	CASSLAGTGDGELFF
TRBD1	TRBJ1-5	TRBV30	few	TGTGCCTGGGCACTACGACAGGGCCTACAGCCCCAGCATTTT	CAWALRQGLQPQHF
NA	TRBJ1-1	TRBV11-3	few	TGTGCCAGCAGCTTAGAGCGGGGGGCAGGTACTGAAGCTTTCTTT	CASSLERGAGTEAFF
NA	TRBJ1-2	TRBV2	NA	TGTGCCAGCAGTGAAAGGCAGGGTATTCGCTACACCTTC	CASSERQGIRYTF
TRBD2	TRBJ2-2	TRBV4-1	few	TGCGCCAGCAGCCAGGGACTAGCGGGCCTGAACACCGGGGAGCTGTTTTTT	CASSQGLAGLNTGELFF
TRBD2	TRBJ2-1	TRBV9	NA	TGTGCCAGCAGCGATCGACTAGCGAAGAGCTCCTACAATGAGCAGTTCTTC	CASSDRLAKSSYNEQFF
NA	TRBJ2-5	TRBV10-2	NA	TGCGCCAGCAGTGAGCAGCGAAAGGAGACCCAGTACTTC	CASSEQRKETQYF
NA	TRBJ2-5	TRBV29-1	NA	TGCAGCGTTGATGGGGCGGGAAGTCAAGAGACCCAGTACTTC	CSVDGAGSQETQYF
NA	TRBJ1-6	TRBV5-1	NA	TGCGCCAGCAGCTTGGCCGGTCCTTCTACCCCGTCAGGCCTCCACTTT	CASSLAGPSTPSGLHF
TRBD1	TRBJ1-4	TRBV30	NA	TGTGCCTGTTATGACAGGGGGATAAGGGAAAAACTGTTTTTT	CACYDRGIREKLFF
TRBD2	TRBJ2-2	TRBV19	NA	TGTGCCAGTAGTAACAGGCGGCGGGGGGGCCTGAACACCGGGGAGCTGTTTTTT	CASSNRRRGGLNTGELFF
TRBD1	TRBJ2-5	TRBV7-8	NA	TGTGCCAGCAGCTGGGACAGGGTCGGGGGCCAAGAGACCCAGTACTTC	CASSWDRVGGQETQYF
NA	TRBJ2-4	TRBV21-1	NA	TGTGCCAGCAGCGGACGGACAGGGCAAAACATTCAGTACTTC	CASSGRTGQNIQYF
NA	TRBJ2-2	TRBV5-1	NA	TGCGCCAGCAGCCCGGACACGAACACCGGGGAGCTGTTTTTT	CASSPDTNTGELFF
NA	TRBJ1-2	TRBV20-1	NA	TGCAGTGCTAGTAGCGACAGCAACTATGGCTACACCTTC	CSASSDSNYGYTF
TRBD1	TRBJ1-6	TRBV6-5	NA	TGTGCCAGCAGTTACAGATTGACAGGGTCACCCCTCCACTTT	CASSYRLTGSPLHF
NA	TRBJ1-1	TRBV5-5	NA	TGTGCCAGCAGCTTGGCTCCCGGGACACCCGATTTGAACACTGAAGCTTTCTTT	CASSLAPGTPDLNTEAFF
TRBD1	TRBJ1-2	TRBV19	NA	TGTGCCAGTAGTTCGGGCCCGGGACAGCAGAACTATGGCTACACCTTC	CASSSGPGQQNYGYTF
NA	TRBJ2-5	TRBV5-1	NA	TGCGCCAGCAGCCCCCCAGGGGCCCAAGAGACCCAGTACTTC	CASSPPGAQETQYF
NA	TRBJ1-2	TRBV5-6	NA	TGTGCCAGCAGCTTAGGGGTTTATGGCTACACCTTC	CASSLGVYGYTF
NA	TRBJ1-3	TRBV7-2	NA	TGTGCCAGCAGCCCTCAGGGGTCGAGAAACACCATATATTTT	CASSPQGSRNTIYF
TRBD1	TRBJ1-2	TRBV25-1	NA	TGTGCCAGCAGTGAATATAGGGGACAGGAAAACTATGGCTACACCTTC	CASSEYRGQENYGYTF
NA	TRBJ2-1	TRBV18	NA	TGTGCCAGCTCACCTAGGGACTCTAGGGGCAATGAGCAGTTCTTC	CASSPRDSRGNEQFF
TRBD2	TRBJ2-3	TRBV5-1	once	TGCGCCAGCAGCCCCATACTAGCGGGGGCCCCTTACACAGATACGCAGTATTTT	CASSPILAGAPYTDTQYF
NA	TRBJ1-6	TRBV18	once	TGTGCCAGCTCACCAACGGAGGGCCAAAATTCACCCCTCCACTTT	CASSPTEGQNSPLHF
NA	TRBJ1-1	TRBV7-9	NA	TGTGCCAGCAAGCCGGTAGCACACACTGAAGCTTTCTTT	CASKPVAHTEAFF
TRBD1	TRBJ1-1	TRBV5-5	NA	TGTGCCAGCAGCCCCGGACAGGGGAGGGCTGAAGCTTTCTTT	CASSPGQGRAEAFF
TRBD2	TRBJ2-5	TRBV7-9	NA	TGTGCCAGCAGCTTTCTTCGGACTAGCGGGGGGGGAGAGACCCAGTACTTC	CASSFLRTSGGGETQYF